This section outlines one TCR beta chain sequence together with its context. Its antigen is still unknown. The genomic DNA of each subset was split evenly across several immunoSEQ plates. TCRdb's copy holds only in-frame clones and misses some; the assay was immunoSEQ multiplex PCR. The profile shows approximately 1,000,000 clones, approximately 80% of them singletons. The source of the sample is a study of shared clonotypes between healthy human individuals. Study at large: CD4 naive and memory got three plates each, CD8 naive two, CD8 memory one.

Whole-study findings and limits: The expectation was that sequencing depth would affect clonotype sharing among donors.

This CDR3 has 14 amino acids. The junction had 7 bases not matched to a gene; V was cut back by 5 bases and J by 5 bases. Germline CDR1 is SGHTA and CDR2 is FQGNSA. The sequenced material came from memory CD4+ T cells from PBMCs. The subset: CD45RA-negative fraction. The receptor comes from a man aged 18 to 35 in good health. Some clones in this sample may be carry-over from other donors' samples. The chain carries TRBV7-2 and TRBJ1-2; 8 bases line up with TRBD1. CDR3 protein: CASSHRTGIYGYTF. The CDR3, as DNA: TGTGCCAGCAGCCACAGGACAGGGATTTATGGCTACACCTTC.